A single T cell receptor beta chain is shown here with its context. Its antigen has not been determined. No base quality values were provided; no much bigger clone lies one nucleotide off. The sample's treatment or condition label, in plain terms: preoperative locoregional IRX-2 cytokine immunotherapy. The samples were obtained from a phase Ib study in which preoperative, locoregional IRX-2 cytokine immunotherapy intended to prime immune responses was tested. The donors were early-stage breast cancer patients who were given IRX-2 prior to surgery. The library was generated by the immunoSEQ multiplex PCR assay. Here the immuneACCESS table is served through TCRdb, limited to in-frame sequences with V and J called. Missing clones are a known gap in these copies; in checked studies unresolved V genes cover under half, and the rest lacks a known reason. The sample table contains roughly 30,000 clones; only one count was recorded for approximately 83% of them. In total, the top ten clones hold about 3.3% of the sample.

This specimen belongs to a study of preoperative IRX-2 immunotherapy in early breast cancer (dated by TCRdb to the late 2010s). Spanning cysteine to phenylalanine, the CDR3 consists of 15 amino acids. The DNA shown is the 45-base CDR3, in frame from base 1. After removal of 5 bases from V and 7 bases from J, the junction retains 10 bases not matched to a gene. The germline V gene encodes CDR1 MNHGY and CDR2 SAAAGT. The sequence was obtained from a human donor with breast cancer. This chain is built from TRBV6-8 and TRBJ1-2, with 10 junctional bases fitting TRBD1. Sampling was conducted from a patient treated with IRX-2 immunotherapy. The nucleotide sequence is given as TGTGCCAGCAGTGAGACCGGGACAGGGGTCTCTGGCTACACCTTC. This yields the protein CASSETGTGVSGYTF.